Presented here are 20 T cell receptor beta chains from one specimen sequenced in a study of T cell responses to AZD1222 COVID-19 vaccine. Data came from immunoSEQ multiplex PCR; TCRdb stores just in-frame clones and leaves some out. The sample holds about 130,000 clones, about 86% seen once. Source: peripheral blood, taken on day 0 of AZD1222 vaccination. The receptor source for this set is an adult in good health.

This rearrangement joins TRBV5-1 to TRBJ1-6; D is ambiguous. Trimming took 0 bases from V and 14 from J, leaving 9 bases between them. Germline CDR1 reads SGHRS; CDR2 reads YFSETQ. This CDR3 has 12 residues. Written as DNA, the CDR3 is TGCGCCAGCAGCTTGGAAGTGGGATCCCTCCACTTT. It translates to CASSLEVGSLHF.

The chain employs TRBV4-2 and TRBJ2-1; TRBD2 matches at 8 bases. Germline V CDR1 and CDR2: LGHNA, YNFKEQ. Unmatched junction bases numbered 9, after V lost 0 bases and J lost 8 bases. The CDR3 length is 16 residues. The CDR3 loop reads CASSQDLNSGNYEQFF. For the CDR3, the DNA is TGTGCCAGCAGCCAAGATCTGAATAGCGGGAACTATGAGCAGTTCTTC.

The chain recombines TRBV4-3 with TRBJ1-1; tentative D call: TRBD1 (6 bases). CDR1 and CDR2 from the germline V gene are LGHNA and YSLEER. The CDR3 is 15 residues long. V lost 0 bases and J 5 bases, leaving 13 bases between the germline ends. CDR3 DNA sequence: TGCGCCAGCAGCCAAGATTGGGGCAGGGGTACTGAAGCTTTCTTT. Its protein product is CASSQDWGRGTEAFF.

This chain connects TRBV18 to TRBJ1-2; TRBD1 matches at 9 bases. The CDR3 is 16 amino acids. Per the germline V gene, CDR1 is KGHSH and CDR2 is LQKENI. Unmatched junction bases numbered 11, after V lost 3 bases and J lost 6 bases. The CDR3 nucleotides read TGTGCCAGCTCACCCGGGACAGGGACCCATCTTGATGGCTACACCTTC. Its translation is CASSPGTGTHLDGYTF.

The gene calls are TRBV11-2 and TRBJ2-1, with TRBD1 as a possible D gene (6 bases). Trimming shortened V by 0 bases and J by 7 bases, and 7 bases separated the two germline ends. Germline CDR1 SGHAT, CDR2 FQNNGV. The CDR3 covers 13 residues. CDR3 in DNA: TGTGCCAGCAGCTTAGAAAGGGGGAATGAGCAGTTCTTC. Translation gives CASSLERGNEQFF.

Here the CDR3 DNA reads TGCGCCAGCAGCATAAACCGGGACTTACTCTATGGCTACACCTTC. It specifies CASSINRDLLYGYTF. J is TRBJ1-2 and V is TRBV4-3; D might be TRBD1 (5 bases). Deletions cut 5 bases from V and 4 bases from J, with 17 bases between. The V gene's germline CDR1 is LGHNA and CDR2 YSLEER. CDR3 length: 15 amino acids.

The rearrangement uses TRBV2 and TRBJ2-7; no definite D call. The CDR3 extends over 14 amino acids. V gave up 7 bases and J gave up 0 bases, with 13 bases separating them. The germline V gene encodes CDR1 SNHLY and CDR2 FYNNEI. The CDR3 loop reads CASTRGLSSYEQYF. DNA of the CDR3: TGTGCCAGCACCAGAGGCTTAAGCTCCTACGAGCAGTACTTC.

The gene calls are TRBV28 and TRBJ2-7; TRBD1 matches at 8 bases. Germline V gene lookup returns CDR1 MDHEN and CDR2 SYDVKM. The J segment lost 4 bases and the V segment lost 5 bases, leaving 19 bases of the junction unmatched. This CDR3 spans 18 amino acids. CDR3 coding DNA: TGTGCCAGCAGTATCCGCCAAATCTCCTCCGGGACAGGTTACGAGCAGTACTTC. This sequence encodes CASSIRQISSGTGYEQYF.

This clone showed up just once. Written as DNA, the CDR3 is TGTGCCAGCAGTAACCGGGACCGCCGGGGAGACGGTACGCAGTATTTT. The encoded protein is CASSNRDRRGDGTQYF. The rearrangement joins TRBV28 to TRBJ2-3; the D gene could be TRBD1 or TRBD2 (5 bases each). Germline V gene sequence: CDR1 MDHEN, CDR2 SYDVKM. CDR3 length: 16 amino acids. Trimming took off 5 bases at V and 8 bases at J, with 23 bases between the two ends.

CDR3 nucleotide sequence: TGCAGCGTTGATAAAGGGGTGAACACTGAAGCTTTCTTT. Residues: CSVDKGVNTEAFF. V gene TRBV29-1 combines with J gene TRBJ1-1; D is possibly TRBD1 (5 bases). CDR1 and CDR2 (germline): SQVTM, ANQGSEA. V was pared by 3 bases and J by 0 bases, with 8 bases between. The CDR3 loop spans 13 amino acids.

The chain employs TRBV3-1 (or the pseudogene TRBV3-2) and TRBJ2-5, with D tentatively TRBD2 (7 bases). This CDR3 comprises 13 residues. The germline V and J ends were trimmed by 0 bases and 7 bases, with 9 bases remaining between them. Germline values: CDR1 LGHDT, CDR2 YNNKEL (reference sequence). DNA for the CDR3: TGTGCCAGCAGCCAAGATCGGGGGGCGACCCAGTACTTC. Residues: CASSQDRGATQYF.

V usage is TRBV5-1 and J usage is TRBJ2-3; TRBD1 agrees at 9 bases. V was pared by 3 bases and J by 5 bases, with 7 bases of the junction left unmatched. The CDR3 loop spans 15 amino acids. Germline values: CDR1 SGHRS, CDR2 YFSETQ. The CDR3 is CASSSGQGWEDTQYF. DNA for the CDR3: TGCGCCAGCAGCTCCGGACAGGGGTGGGAAGATACGCAGTATTTT.

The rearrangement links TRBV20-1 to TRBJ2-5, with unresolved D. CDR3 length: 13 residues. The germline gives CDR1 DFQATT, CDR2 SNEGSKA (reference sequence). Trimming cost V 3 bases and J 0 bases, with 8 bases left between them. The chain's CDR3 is CSASPRNQETQYF. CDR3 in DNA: TGCAGTGCTAGTCCACGGAACCAAGAGACCCAGTACTTC.

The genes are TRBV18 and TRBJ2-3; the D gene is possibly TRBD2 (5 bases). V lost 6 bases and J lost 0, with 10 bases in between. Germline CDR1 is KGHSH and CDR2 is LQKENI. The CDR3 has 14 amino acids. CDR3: CASSGSRSTDTQYF. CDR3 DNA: TGTGCCAGCTCGGGGAGTCGGAGCACAGATACGCAGTATTTT. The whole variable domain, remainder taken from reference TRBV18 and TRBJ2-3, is NAGVMQNPRHLVRRRGQEARLRCSPMKGHSHVYWYRQLPEEGLKFMVYLQKENIIDESGMPKERFSAEFPKEGPSILRIQQVVRGDSAAYFCASSGSRSTDTQYFGPGTRLTVL.

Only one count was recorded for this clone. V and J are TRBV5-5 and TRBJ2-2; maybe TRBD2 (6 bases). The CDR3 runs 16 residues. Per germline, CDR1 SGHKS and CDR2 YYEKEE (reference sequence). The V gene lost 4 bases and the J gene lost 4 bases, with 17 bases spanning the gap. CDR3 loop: CASSPGDAWGTGELFF. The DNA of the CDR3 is TGTGCCAGCAGCCCGGGGGACGCCTGGGGCACCGGGGAGCTGTTTTTT.

CDR3 nucleotides: TGTGCCAGCAAAGCCGGCCCCGCCACTGAAGCTTTCTTT. This gives the protein CASKAGPATEAFF. The V gene is TRBV12-3 or TRBV12-4, the J gene TRBJ1-1; D unresolved. V lost 7 bases to trimming and J lost 4 bases, with 13 bases between them. CDR3 length: 13 amino acids.

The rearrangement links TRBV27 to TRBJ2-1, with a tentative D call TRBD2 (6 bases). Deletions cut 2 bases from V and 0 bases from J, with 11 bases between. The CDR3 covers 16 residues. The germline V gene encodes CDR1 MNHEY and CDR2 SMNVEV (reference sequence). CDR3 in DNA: TGTGCCAGCAGTTTAATGGGGGGTGGCTCCTACAATGAGCAGTTCTTC. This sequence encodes CASSLMGGGSYNEQFF.

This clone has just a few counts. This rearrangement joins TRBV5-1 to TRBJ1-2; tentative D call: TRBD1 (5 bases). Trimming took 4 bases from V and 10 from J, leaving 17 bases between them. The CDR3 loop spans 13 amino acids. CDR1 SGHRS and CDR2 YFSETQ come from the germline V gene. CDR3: CASSPATEPNYTF. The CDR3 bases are TGCGCCAGCAGCCCCGCGACAGAACCCAACTACACCTTC.

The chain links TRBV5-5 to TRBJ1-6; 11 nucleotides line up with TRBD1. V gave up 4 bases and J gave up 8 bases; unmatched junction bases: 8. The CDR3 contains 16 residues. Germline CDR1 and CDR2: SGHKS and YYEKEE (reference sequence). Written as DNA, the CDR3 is TGTGCCAGCAGCGCAACCGGGACAGGGGGTTATTCACCCCTCCACTTT. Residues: CASSATGTGGYSPLHF.

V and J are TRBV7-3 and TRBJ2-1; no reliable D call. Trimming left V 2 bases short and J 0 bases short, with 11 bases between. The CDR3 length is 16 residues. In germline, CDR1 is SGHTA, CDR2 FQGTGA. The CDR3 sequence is CASSLAATPSYNEQFF. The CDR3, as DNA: TGTGCCAGCAGCTTAGCCGCAACCCCCTCCTACAATGAGCAGTTCTTC.